This entry is about one T cell receptor beta chain. As yet, its antigen is unknown. Libraries were prepared by immunoSEQ multiplex PCR; TCRdb keeps only in-frame clonotypes and omits some of them. This sample yields about 360,000 clones, of which around 86% are seen a single time; 0.8% to 0.85% belongs to the top ten. CDR1 is SGHDT and CDR2 is YYEEEE in the germline V gene. The CDR3 totals 13 residues. The V gene lost 0 bases and the J gene lost 5 bases, with 8 bases spanning the gap. This record comes from a study of cytomegalovirus exposure and HLA in healthy donors. Study-wide findings and caveats: Some TCR beta chains (more than 150 of them) were listed as cytomegalovirus-associated. Published work reported that the classifier diagnosed cytomegalovirus status with high specificity and sensitivity.

The donors formed part of the approximately 120-subject validation cohort, distinct from the roughly 620-subject first cohort. This TCR came from a woman in her late teens or twenties in good health and CMV-seronegative. The sample was PBMCs. The V gene is TRBV5-6, the J gene TRBJ1-2; D call uncertain. CDR3 coding DNA: TGTGCCAGCAGCTTGGGCAGGACTTATGGCTACACCTTC. It codes for CASSLGRTYGYTF.